The rows below give T cell receptor beta chains drawn from one sample of a study of breast tumors, draining lymph nodes, adjacent tissues. Each CDR3 protein gets one entry after TCRdb re-called the multiplex PCR reads with MiXCR. The repertoire holds about 110,000 distinct CDR3 sequences, with about 31% as singletons. The sequenced sample was axillary lymph node tissue. Source of these receptors: a female donor with breast cancer. Some clones in this sample may be carry-over from other donors' samples. The CDR3 runs from the conserved cysteine through the conserved F or W. A D gene is named only where the DNA matches it firmly. Clone size, where shown, is once, few, many, or a class for clones that have expanded.

clone size | D gene | J gene | V gene | CDR3 DNA | CDR3 protein
many | - | TRBJ2-1 | TRBV6-2/TRBV6-3 | TGTGCCAGCAGACCCCCGGGGATCACGGGTGAGCAGTTCTTC | CASRPPGITGEQFF
many | TRBD1 | TRBJ1-5 | TRBV18 | TGTGCCAGCTCAGAGGACAGGGGGGAGGGTCAGCCCCAGCATTTT | CASSEDRGEGQPQHF
many | - | TRBJ1-1 | TRBV7-9 | TGTGCCAGCACCAGGACGGTGAACACTGAAGCTTTCTTT | CASTRTVNTEAFF
many | TRBD1 | TRBJ1-2 | TRBV12-3/TRBV12-4 | TGTGCCAGCAGGACCCGACAGGGTAACTATGGCTACACCTTC | CASRTRQGNYGYTF
- | - | TRBJ1-1 | TRBV20-1 | TGCAGTGCTATAGGTTTTTTGAACACTCAAGCTTTCTTT | CSAIGFLNTQAFF
few | - | TRBJ1-5 | TRBV20-1 | TGCAGTGCTAGGCTAGCGGGGGAAGAGACCCAGCATTTT | CSARLAGEETQHF
many | - | TRBJ1-6 | TRBV9 | TGTGCCAGCAGCGTAGACAGAAATTCACCCCTCCACTTT | CASSVDRNSPLHF
many | TRBD2 | TRBJ2-5 | TRBV16 | TGTGCCAGCAGCCAGCTGAGCGGGGGCTTCGAGGAGACCCAGTACTTC | CASSQLSGGFEETQYF
many | TRBD1 | TRBJ2-1 | TRBV9 | TGTGCCAGCAGCGAGGCCTCCGACAGGGGGCTTTACAATGAGCAGTTCTTC | CASSEASDRGLYNEQFF
many | TRBD1 | TRBJ2-5 | TRBV5-1 | TGCGCCAGCGATCCCAGGGGGCACGGGACCCAGTACTTC | CASDPRGHGTQYF
many | - | TRBJ1-3 | TRBV11-1 | TGTGCCAGCAGCTTTGTACCGGTCTTCTCTGGAAACACCATATATTTT | CASSFVPVFSGNTIYF
many | TRBD1 | TRBJ1-5 | TRBV27 | TGTGCCAGCAGGAGCAGACAGGGGCATCAGCCCCAGCATTTT | CASRSRQGHQPQHF
many | TRBD1 | TRBJ1-5 | TRBV5-1 | TGCGCCAGCAGCTTCCCGGAAGAGGCGGGACAGGGAGTTTTGAGCAATCAGCCCCAGCATTTT | CASSFPEEAGQGVLSNQPQHF
many | TRBD2 | TRBJ2-5 | TRBV5-1 | TGCGCCAGCAGCAAGGGACTAGCGGGAGGTCTAGAGACCCAGTACTTC | CASSKGLAGGLETQYF
many | TRBD1 | TRBJ2-3 | TRBV18 | TGTGCCAGCTCACCCGGGACAGGGTTCACAGATACGCAGTATTTT | CASSPGTGFTDTQYF
many | - | TRBJ2-2 | TRBV12-3/TRBV12-4 | TGTGCCAGCAGTTTATCTGGGGCCTGGACCGGGGAGCTGTTTTTT | CASSLSGAWTGELFF
once | TRBD1 | TRBJ1-5 | TRBV10-3 | TGTGCCATCAGTGAAGGGACAGGGTGGAATCAGCCCCAGCATTTT | CAISEGTGWNQPQHF
many | - | TRBJ1-4 | TRBV9 | TGTGCCAGCAGCGTAAAAGAAAAACTGTTTTTT | CASSVKEKLFF
many | - | TRBJ2-7 | TRBV3-1 | TGTGCCAGCAGCGAAACTTCATCCTACGAGCAGTACTTC | CASSETSSYEQYF
many | TRBD1 | TRBJ2-5 | TRBV2 | TGTGCCAGCAGAGGACAGGGATCACAAGAGACCCAGTACTTC | CASRGQGSQETQYF
- | - | TRBJ1-6 | TRBV5-5 | TGTGCCAGCAGCTTTGGGGATAATTCACCCCTCCACTTT | CASSFGDNSPLHF
- | - | TRBJ2-3 | TRBV7-2 | TGTGCCAGCAGCTTAGCGGGGGGCCCTAGCACAGATACGCAGTATTTT | CASSLAGGPSTDTQYF
many | - | TRBJ2-7 | TRBV6-2/TRBV6-3 | TGTGCCAGCAGTCACTCTTGGCAGCAGGTCCGATACGAGCAGTACTTC | CASSHSWQQVRYEQYF
many | - | TRBJ2-3 | TRBV7-6 | TGTGCCAGCAGCTTAATGGGGACGGGGCCAGATACGCAGTATTTT | CASSLMGTGPDTQYF
- | - | TRBJ2-3 | TRBV7-9 | TGTGCCAGCAGCCAAGAGATAACCACAGATACGCGGTATTTT | CASSQEITTDTRYF
once | TRBD1 | TRBJ2-2 | TRBV5-1 | TGCGCCAGCAGCTTGGCGGGACAGGGGTACACCGGGGAGCTGTTTTTT | CASSLAGQGYTGELFF
many | - | TRBJ2-5 | TRBV7-3 | TGTGCCAGCAGTACGGTCCCTCAAGAGACCCAGTACTTC | CASSTVPQETQYF
- | TRBD1 | TRBJ1-2 | TRBV9 | TGTGCCAGCAGCGTAGAGGACAGGGGGCAAGGCTACACCTTC | CASSVEDRGQGYTF
many | - | TRBJ2-2 | TRBV2 | TGTGCCAGCAGTGAGGGTACCGGGGAGCTGTTTTTT | CASSEGTGELFF
few | TRBD2 | TRBJ2-7 | TRBV10-1 | TGCGCCAGCAGTGAAGGGTCTAGCGGCTCCTACGAGCAGTACTTC | CASSEGSSGSYEQYF
many | - | TRBJ2-7 | TRBV27 | TGTGCCAGCAGTGAGCGAGGGTCCTACGAGCAGTACTTC | CASSERGSYEQYF
- | - | TRBJ2-1 | TRBV20-1 | TGCAGTGCTTTTATGAATGAGCAGTTCTTC | CSAFMNEQFF
- | TRBD1 | TRBJ2-5 | TRBV24-1 | TGTGCCGCCAGTGACTGGACAGGAGAGGAGGCCCAGTACTTC | CAASDWTGEEAQYF
- | - | TRBJ1-2 | TRBV25-1 | TGTGCCAGCAGTGCTGGGGCTGATTGCTACACAGCTCGCTTC | CASSAGADCYTARF
- | TRBD1 | TRBJ1-5 | TRBV20-1 | TGCAGTGCTAGAGGTCTCTATGGGACAGTCAACCAGCCCCAGCATTTT | CSARGLYGTVNQPQHF
many | TRBD1 | TRBJ1-5 | TRBV20-1 | TGCAGTGCTAGACGGAACAGGGGTAGCAATCAGCCCCAGCATTTT | CSARRNRGSNQPQHF
many | TRBD1 | TRBJ2-7 | TRBV4-1 | TGCGCCAGCAGCCAAGGTAGACAGGGGACCCCAAATTCCTACGAGCAGTACTTC | CASSQGRQGTPNSYEQYF
many | TRBD1 | TRBJ1-1 | TRBV4-2 | TGTGCCAGCAGCCAAGAGTTGGGGACAGCTGAAGCTTTCTTT | CASSQELGTAEAFF
many | - | TRBJ2-7 | TRBV15 | TGTGCCACCAGCAATAACAGGGACCCCTACGAGCAGTACTTC | CATSNNRDPYEQYF
- | - | TRBJ2-5 | TRBV7-9 | TGTGCCAGCAGCCAACAGGCAGAGACCCAGTACTTC | CASSQQAETQYF
- | TRBD2 | TRBJ2-1 | TRBV15 | TGTGCCACCAGCAGAATGGGGACTAGCGGGGGGTACAATGAGCAGTTCTTC | CATSRMGTSGGYNEQFF
many | TRBD2 | TRBJ2-5 | TRBV6-2/TRBV6-3 | TGTGCCAGCAGACCGAGGCGGGGGGCGTACCAAGAGACCCAGTACTTC | CASRPRRGAYQETQYF
- | TRBD2 | TRBJ2-2 | TRBV19 | TGTGCCAGTAGCCTCATGGGGGGGGGGAACACCGGGGAGCTGTTTTTT | CASSLMGGGNTGELFF
- | - | TRBJ1-2 | TRBV5-8 | TGTGCCAACAGCCGGGGAACGGACTTCTATGGCTACACCTTC | CANSRGTDFYGYTF
- | - | TRBJ1-1 | TRBV5-1 | TGCGCCAGCAGCTTGGAACCAGGACAGGAAGCTTTCTTT | CASSLEPGQEAFF
many | - | TRBJ1-6 | TRBV5-1 | TGCGCCAGCAGAGGGGGGACGCCGAGCTCCTATAATTCACCCCTCCACTTT | CASRGGTPSSYNSPLHF
many | - | TRBJ2-3 | TRBV5-1 | TGCGCCAGCAGCTTAGGGGCGAACACAGATACGCAGTATTTT | CASSLGANTDTQYF
many | - | TRBJ2-5 | TRBV19 | TGTGCCAGTAGTATAGCGGGGGCCGAGGAGACCCAGTACTTC | CASSIAGAEETQYF
many | - | TRBJ2-3 | TRBV19 | TGTGCCAGTAGTATGTTCAGGGTCGCAGGCACAGATACGCAGTATTTT | CASSMFRVAGTDTQYF
many | - | TRBJ1-5 | TRBV19 | TGTGCCAGTAGTAGCCGGGCGCGAGTGGGAAATCAGCCCCAGCATTTT | CASSSRARVGNQPQHF
many | - | TRBJ2-5 | TRBV10-1 | TGCGCCAGTATACATATTAGGGGGGGCTCCCAAGAGACCCAGTACTTC | CASIHIRGGSQETQYF
many | - | TRBJ2-7 | TRBV4-1 | TGCGCCAGCAGCCAACTGTGGGAGGTTACCTACGAGCAGTACTTC | CASSQLWEVTYEQYF
- | - | TRBJ1-6 | TRBV4-1 | TGCGCCAGCAGCCAAGAGGCTCCTCAGGGAAATAATTCACCCCTCCACTTT | CASSQEAPQGNNSPLHF
- | TRBD2 | TRBJ2-2 | TRBV29-1 | TGCAGCGTTCCCTCTTGGGGGAGGGCCGGGGAGCTGTTTTTT | CSVPSWGRAGELFF
many | - | TRBJ1-2 | TRBV12-3/TRBV12-4 | TGTGCCAGCAGTTTAGCGCGAGGGGCAGGTTATGGCTACACCTTC | CASSLARGAGYGYTF